A selection of T cell receptor beta chains follows, all from one sample in a study of PD-1 blockade in classical Hodgkin lymphoma. Profiled with immunoSEQ multiplex PCR; TCRdb holds only in-frame clones, not every one. The sample consists of tens of thousands of clones, roughly 85% of them appearing once. Sequenced material: peripheral blood mononuclear cells (PBMCs), taken before the fourth cycle of nivolumab. The receptors shown here come from a human donor with classical Hodgkin lymphoma. Both conserved end residues are trimmed from each CDR3. Each record gives: CDR3 length, V gene, CDR3 protein.

length: 10
V: TRBV29-1
CDR3: SVGGNTGELF

length: 13
V: TRBV7-9
CDR3: ASSFPTAENTEAF

length: 12
V: TRBV2
CDR3: ASRGTGYSYEQY

length: 12
V: TRBV9
CDR3: ASSSFLGTDTQY

length: 14
V: TRBV5-1
CDR3: ASSQPLAGSADTQY

length: 11
V: TRBV6-5
CDR3: ASSSDSRLGYT

length: 12
V: TRBV16
CDR3: ASSQSWQNTEAF

length: 11
V: TRBV2
CDR3: ASRDRRNTEAF

length: 17
V: TRBV6-4
CDR3: ASILRGGAFSPSTDTQY

length: 17
V: TRBV5-8
CDR3: ASSLGPWDRGRDGQPQH

length: 12
V: TRBV29-1
CDR3: SVQRDLSRDTQY

length: 11
V: TRBV5-1
CDR3: ASSPRTAYEQY

length: 13
V: TRBV2
CDR3: ASSSQGRDNQPQH

length: 15
V: TRBV28
CDR3: ASSRLGGRGGNQPQH

length: 11
V: TRBV29-1
CDR3: SVVSQYPYEQY

length: 14
V: TRBV2
CDR3: ASSARRTVGANVLT

length: 13
V: TRBV6-1
CDR3: ASKGGGSPGYEQY

length: 14
V: TRBV5-8
CDR3: ASSLDLSSYNSPLH

length: 12
V: TRBV5-1
CDR3: ASSLGHGTEGYT

length: 12
V: TRBV7-9
CDR3: ASSLRGTTDTQY

length: 14
V: TRBV14
CDR3: ASSRLRDSITYEQY

length: 13
V: TRBV4-1
CDR3: ASSQVDNSNEKLF

length: 14
V: TRBV28
CDR3: ASTTTSTGGNEGYT

length: 13
V: TRBV6-6
CDR3: ATMGTGGSTGELF

length: 15
V: TRBV4-1
CDR3: ASSQAPRANFDYGYT

length: 11
V: TRBV15
CDR3: ATSSTSYNEQF

length: 11
V: TRBV28
CDR3: ASRPGPAAEQY

length: 14
V: TRBV7-8
CDR3: ASSLGSVSIDSPLH

length: 14
V: TRBV4-1
CDR3: ASSHDEGTLYNEQF

length: 9
V: TRBV27
CDR3: ATSSGETQY

length: 11
V: TRBV30
CDR3: AWSPTGTGKLF

length: 17
V: TRBV5-6
CDR3: ASSTAGEEVQRNRDTQY

length: 13
V: TRBV7-9
CDR3: ASSRDSSSSYEQY

length: 13
V: TRBV7-3
CDR3: ASSLNAGSAGELF

length: 11
V: TRBV5-4
CDR3: ASSQESSYEQY

length: 11
V: TRBV30
CDR3: AWDRVRSDTQY

length: 12
V: TRBV28
CDR3: ASSSGRINEKLF

length: 11
V: TRBV7-9
CDR3: ASSQEGQGAFT

length: 11
V: TRBV10-1
CDR3: ASRGSGVGEQY

length: 13
V: TRBV18
CDR3: ASSPDPGNNSPLH

length: 13
V: TRBV5-4
CDR3: ASSPPPGSTGELF

length: 13
V: TRBV5-1
CDR3: ASSLGSGVSYEQY

length: 17
V: TRBV30
CDR3: AWSARRPSGGVSTDTQY

length: 12
V: TRBV6-6
CDR3: ASSYTPKNTEAF

length: 12
V: TRBV7-3
CDR3: ASRPGAAESPLH

length: 13
V: TRBV7-9
CDR3: ASSLLQGGGNTIY

length: 11
V: TRBV6-5
CDR3: ASRLTGGDGYT

length: 12
V: TRBV9
CDR3: ASSPRKATGELF

length: 14
V: TRBV4-2
CDR3: ASSQTKAGSTDTQY

length: 13
V: TRBV27
CDR3: ASSLVGQGEDTQY

length: 11
V: TRBV5-5
CDR3: ASSLGALGEAF

length: 14
V: TRBV5-1
CDR3: ASSPWVGQLNTEAF

length: 10
V: TRBV7-9
CDR3: ASSPPRDTQY

length: 11
V: TRBV30
CDR3: ACRDRKNTEAF

length: 12
V: TRBV5-1
CDR3: ASSKLPGDNEQF

length: 12
V: TRBV7-3
CDR3: ASSSSGGPETQY

length: 12
V: TRBV6-4
CDR3: ASSAFETYQPQH

length: 10
V: TRBV7-6
CDR3: ASSAAHYGYT

length: 14
V: TRBV4-1
CDR3: ASSQVVGNSNQPQH